The clone carrying this T cell receptor (beta chain) was counted many times. No antigen is known for it. These data belong to a study of Graves' ophthalmopathy and Graves' hyperthyroidism. Looking at the study overall: Peripheral blood was gathered at first diagnosis, ahead of any treatment whatsoever. The study's findings and limits: Among thyroid clonotypes expanded above 0.001 frequency, most also appeared in blood. Researchers report that a 13-signature model separated ophthalmopathy from stable hyperthyroidism, posting less than 90% sensitivity and roughly 81% specificity.

Germline V gives CDR1 SGHDN, CDR2 FVKESK. The CDR3 is 17 amino acids. V lost 0 bases, J lost 5 bases, and 16 bases lay in between. Uncontrolled infections, other autoimmune diseases, pregnancy or lactation barred patients from enrollment. RNA transcripts served as template for amplifying TCR beta CDR3 sequences. First-round RT-PCR relied on HTBI primers, and a second-round multiplex PCR came next. One entry per CDR3 protein, called by TCRdb with MiXCR from the multiplex PCR reads. Counted here are some 210,000 distinct CDR3 sequences, over 25% occurring once; the ten biggest clones make up about 9.3%.

The sequence came from a man aged 50 to 60 with Graves' ophthalmopathy. The sequenced sample was peripheral blood. The chain couples TRBV14 to TRBJ2-2; D is unresolved. CDR3 bases: TGTGCCAGCAGCCAAGATCTGGTCCACCAGGTGACCGGGGAGCTGTTTTTT. It translates to CASSQDLVHQVTGELFF.